One sample yielded the 30 T cell receptor beta chains listed below, sequenced in a study of blood T cell repertoires in COVID-19. This table comes from immunoSEQ multiplex PCR, and its TCRdb copy is limited to in-frame clones, with some not included. This table holds 300,000 to 350,000 clones, 75% to 95% found once. The sequenced material came from peripheral blood. The receptors here all came from a woman in her 30s with COVID-19, enrolled during active disease.

V usage is TRBV30 and J usage is TRBJ2-5, with D possibly matching TRBD2 (6 bases). CDR1 GTSNPN and CDR2 SVGIG come from the germline V gene (reference sequence). There are 12 residues in the CDR3. V lost 5 bases and J lost 1, with 8 bases in between. CDR3 region: CAWGTSQETQYF. The DNA of the CDR3 is TGTGCCTGGGGGACTTCCCAAGAGACCCAGTACTTC.

This sequence joins TRBV11-1 and TRBJ2-5; 7 nucleotides align to TRBD1. Germline CDR1 reads SGHAT; CDR2 reads FQDESV (reference sequence). The trim removed 0 bases at V and 5 bases at J, leaving 6 bases unmatched. The length of the CDR3 is 15 residues. CDR3: CASSLATGTEETQYF. The CDR3 nucleotides read TGTGCCAGCAGCTTAGCAACCGGGACAGAGGAGACCCAGTACTTC.

The chain joins TRBV2 to TRBJ2-3; 7 bases fit TRBD2. The CDR3 is made up of 15 amino acids. From germline, CDR1 is SNHLY and CDR2 FYNNEI. Trimming took 1 base from V and 0 from J; bases not matched to a gene: 1. CDR3 in amino acids: CASSEERGSTDTQYF. The CDR3 DNA sequence: TGTGCCAGCAGTGAAGAGCGGGGTAGCACAGATACGCAGTATTTT.

The rearrangement uses TRBV10-1 and TRBJ1-4; D not certain. Germline assignment: CDR1 WNHNN and CDR2 SYGVQD (reference sequence). The CDR3 is 13 residues long. Deletions cut 3 bases from V and 5 bases from J, with 7 bases between. The CDR3 nucleotides read TGCGCCAGCAGTGAATCCGGGAATGAAAAACTGTTTTTT. Translated: CASSESGNEKLFF.

The chain has TRBV2 and TRBJ1-2; D gene unclear. Per the germline V gene, CDR1 is SNHLY and CDR2 is FYNNEI. The CDR3 length is 13 residues. V dropped 6 bases and J dropped 8 bases, with 16 bases sitting between them. This chain's CDR3 is CASRRLGVRGYTF. For the CDR3, the DNA is TGTGCCAGCAGACGCCTGGGTGTGCGGGGCTACACCTTC.

This clone was recorded once. J is TRBJ1-6 and V is TRBV5-1; D ambiguous. The V gene lost 0 bases and the J gene lost 10 bases, with 17 bases spanning the gap. Germline V gene lookup returns CDR1 SGHRS and CDR2 YFSETQ. The CDR3 runs to 16 residues. The CDR3, as DNA: TGCGCCAGCAGCTTGGCCGGGCGGGGATTAGAATCACCCCTCCACTTT. It codes for CASSLAGRGLESPLHF.

V gene TRBV15 combines with J gene TRBJ1-5; D is unclear. The CDR3 extends over 15 amino acids. Germline lookup yields CDR1 LNHNV and CDR2 YYDKDF (reference sequence). V lost 0 bases and J 4 bases, leaving 10 bases between the germline ends. CDR3: CATSRDLQLNQPQHF. The CDR3 DNA sequence: TGTGCCACCAGCAGAGATCTCCAACTAAATCAGCCCCAGCATTTT. The variable domain in full, completed from reference TRBV15 and TRBJ1-5, reads DAMVIQNPRYQVTQFGKPVTLSCSQTLNHNVMYWYQQKSSQAPKLLFHYYDKDFNNEADTPDNFQSRRPNTSFCFLDIRSPGLGDTAMYLCATSRDLQLNQPQHFGDGTRLSIL.

The rearrangement joins TRBV30 to TRBJ2-5; TRBD2 matches 8 bases. The germline CDR1 and CDR2 sequences are GTSNPN and SVGIG (reference sequence). V lost 3 bases to trimming and J lost 13 bases; unmatched junction nucleotides: 10. The CDR3 sequence is 12 residues long. CDR3 coding DNA: TGTGCCTGGAGGGGAGCGGGGGTCGACTCGTACTTC. Its protein is CAWRGAGVDSYF.

The chain joins TRBV2 to TRBJ2-2; TRBD1 matches 7 bases. Germline-derived CDR1 and CDR2 are SNHLY and FYNNEI. The CDR3 totals 15 residues. Germline trimming cut 6 bases from V and 4 bases from J; bases unmatched to any gene: 8. The CDR3 sequence is CASREKGQPTGELFF. The CDR3 DNA is TGTGCCAGCAGGGAGAAGGGACAGCCCACCGGGGAGCTGTTTTTT.

The J gene is TRBJ1-5, the V gene TRBV28; 10 positions agree with TRBD1. This CDR3 has 15 amino acids. V lost 10 bases, J lost 5 bases, and 11 bases stayed unmatched. Germline CDR1 and CDR2: MDHEN and SYDVKM. This chain's CDR3 is CATSSWTGGDQPQHF. The CDR3 nucleotides are TGTGCCACCAGCTCCTGGACAGGGGGAGATCAGCCCCAGCATTTT.

This chain uses TRBV4-1 with TRBJ2-2; the match to TRBD2 covers 7 bases. CDR3 length equals 18 residues. V lost 4 bases, J lost 3 bases, and 14 bases stayed unmatched. Germline CDR1 is MGHRA and CDR2 is YSYEKL. As DNA, the CDR3 is TGCGCCAGCAGCCTCTACTCTCTAGCGGCGACCGACACCGGGGAGCTGTTTTTT. This gives the protein CASSLYSLAATDTGELFF.

This chain uses TRBV5-1 with TRBJ2-7; 8 bases line up with TRBD2. The CDR3 contains 15 residues. V shed 3 bases, J shed 5 bases, and the junction held 10 bases outside the gene matches. Germline V gene lookup returns CDR1 SGHRS and CDR2 YFSETQ. The CDR3: CASSSARGGAHEQYF. The DNA of the CDR3 is TGCGCCAGCAGCTCCGCCCGGGGGGGGGCCCACGAGCAGTACTTC.

The chain employs TRBV6-5 and TRBJ2-7; 8 bases line up with TRBD1. The V gene's germline CDR1 is MNHEY and CDR2 SVGAGI. This CDR3 spans 15 amino acids. V dropped 5 bases and J dropped 3; count of bases not matched to a gene: 9. Here the CDR3 DNA reads TGTGCCAGCAGTCCCCTCTGGACAGGGAACTACGAGCAGTACTTC. Protein sequence: CASSPLWTGNYEQYF.

CDR3 bases: TGTGCCACCAGGGAAGGGACAGATCTGGGTGAAGCTTTCTTT. Its translation: CATREGTDLGEAFF. This chain links TRBV15 with TRBJ1-1, with 7 bases lining up with TRBD1. Germline loops: CDR1 LNHNV, CDR2 YYDKDF (reference sequence). This CDR3 is built from 14 residues. With V trimmed by 6 bases and J by 7 bases, 11 bases remained unmatched.

This clone is a singleton in its sample. The rearrangement uses TRBV28 and TRBJ1-5; 8 bases line up with TRBD1. Trimming cost V 7 bases and J 7 bases; bases outside gene matches: 12. The CDR3 totals 15 residues. The germline CDR1 and CDR2 sequences are MDHEN and SYDVKM. CDR3 sequence: CASTWGTGLQQPQHF. Here the CDR3 DNA reads TGTGCCAGCACCTGGGGGACAGGACTCCAACAGCCCCAGCATTTT.

The rearrangement uses TRBV28 and TRBJ1-2, with D maybe TRBD1 (5 bases). V was trimmed by 2 bases and J by 6 bases, leaving 10 bases between them. CDR3 length equals 13 residues. Germline CDR1 and CDR2: MDHEN and SYDVKM. This chain's CDR3 is CASSLAGRNGYTF. The DNA of the CDR3 is TGTGCCAGCAGTTTAGCAGGGAGGAATGGCTACACCTTC.

This chain uses TRBV2 with TRBJ2-5; D is uncertain. Trimming pared 4 bases from V and 1 base from J, leaving 4 bases between. Germline V gene sequence: CDR1 SNHLY, CDR2 FYNNEI. CDR3 length: 12 residues. CDR3 coding DNA: TGTGCCAGCAGTGTACTCCAAGAGACCCAGTACTTC. Its translation is CASSVLQETQYF. Together with reference TRBV2 and TRBJ2-5, the CDR3 gives the full variable domain: EPEVTQTPSHQVTQMGQEVILRCVPISNHLYFYWYRQILGQKVEFLVSFYNNEISEKSEIFDDQFSVERPDGSNFTLKIRSTKLEDSAMYFCASSVLQETQYFGPGTRLLVL.

V gene TRBV28 combines with J gene TRBJ2-7; perhaps TRBD1 as D (5 bases). V lost 1 base and J 2 bases, leaving 12 bases between the germline ends. The CDR3 totals 15 residues. Germline loops: CDR1 MDHEN, CDR2 SYDVKM. In nucleotides, the CDR3 is TGTGCCAGCAGTTTATACTTACAGGAGACCTACGAGCAGTACTTC. Translated: CASSLYLQETYEQYF.

The V and J genes are TRBV2 and TRBJ2-1; TRBD1 matches 7 bases. Germline V lookup: CDR1 SNHLY, CDR2 FYNNEI. CDR3 size: 15 residues. Losses at the gene ends were 3 bases for V and 9 bases for J; bases not matched to a gene: 11. CDR3 nucleotides: TGTGCCAGCAGTGACCGGCAGGGGGTTATCCTTGAGCAGTTCTTC. The encoded protein is CASSDRQGVILEQFF.

V usage is TRBV27 and J usage is TRBJ2-5, with D possibly TRBD1 on 6 matching bases. The CDR3 is made up of 14 amino acids. Germline CDR1 MNHEY, CDR2 SMNVEV (reference sequence). Trimming took 5 bases from V and 5 from J, leaving 15 bases between them. CDR3 amino acids: CASSALGQKETQYF. As DNA, the CDR3 is TGTGCCAGCAGTGCTTTGGGACAAAAGGAGACCCAGTACTTC.

The V and J genes are TRBV27 and TRBJ1-5; D might be TRBD1 (6 bases). With 4 bases removed from V and 2 bases from J, the gap between germline ends came to 15 bases. Per germline, CDR1 MNHEY and CDR2 SMNVEV (reference sequence). The CDR3 is 16 amino acids. For the CDR3, the DNA is TGTGCCAGCAGTTGGGGGGGCAGGCTGGGCAATCAGCCCCAGCATTTT. Translated, it gives CASSWGGRLGNQPQHF.

The chain has TRBV7-9 and TRBJ1-4; tentatively, D is TRBD1 (5 bases). Germline assignment: CDR1 SEHNR and CDR2 FQNEAQ (reference sequence). This CDR3 is built from 15 residues. V shed 0 bases and J shed 7 bases, with 12 bases lying between them. The chain's CDR3 is CASSLAVGAAEKLFF. As DNA, the CDR3 is TGTGCCAGCAGCTTAGCGGTAGGGGCAGCTGAAAAACTGTTTTTT.

Only one count was recorded for this clone. J is TRBJ2-3 and V is TRBV5-1; 7 positions agree with TRBD1. Germline trimming cut 3 bases from V and 5 bases from J; bases unmatched to any gene: 6. This CDR3 comprises 14 residues. Germline CDR1 SGHRS, CDR2 YFSETQ. The CDR3 sequence: CASSSRGPGDTQYF. The CDR3 DNA follows: TGCGCCAGCAGCTCGAGGGGGCCGGGAGATACGCAGTATTTT.

The gene calls are TRBV28 and TRBJ2-5, with 7 bases aligning to TRBD2. The CDR3 consists of 14 residues. Trimming removed 6 bases from V and 2 bases from J; junction bases left unmatched: 6. CDR1 is MDHEN, CDR2 SYDVKM, per germline. The CDR3 nucleotides are TGTGCCAGCAGCCAAACTAGCGAACAAGAGACCCAGTACTTC. Translating gives CASSQTSEQETQYF.

V is TRBV10-3 and J is TRBJ1-4; TRBD1 might be the D (6 bases). The length of the CDR3 is 14 residues. Germline V CDR1 and CDR2: ENHRY, SYGVKD. Trimming stripped 3 bases from V and 2 bases from J, with 7 bases between. The DNA for the CDR3 is TGTGCCATCAGTGACAGGGGTACTAATGAAAAACTGTTTTTT. This translates into CAISDRGTNEKLFF.

This clone was picked up one time. This chain uses TRBV7-2 with TRBJ1-1; 7 nucleotides line up with TRBD1. CDR3 length equals 14 residues. Germline CDR1 reads SGHTA; CDR2 reads FQGNSA. Trimming at V came to 1 base and at J to 3 bases, leaving 2 bases not matched to a gene. The CDR3 region has the DNA TGTGCCAGCAGCTTAGGCAGGGGGGACACTGAAGCTTTCTTT. It is translated as CASSLGRGDTEAFF.

The genes are TRBV2 and TRBJ2-5, with D perhaps TRBD2 (6 bases). The V gene's germline CDR1 is SNHLY and CDR2 FYNNEI. V was cut by 6 bases and J by 7 bases, with 18 bases left in between. The length of the CDR3 is 14 residues. This chain's CDR3 is CASSPRREGRTQYF. CDR3 nucleotide sequence: TGTGCCAGCAGCCCAAGGAGGGAAGGGCGGACCCAGTACTTC.

The rearrangement links TRBV24-1 to TRBJ1-3; 7 positions match TRBD1. This CDR3 comprises 15 residues. The V segment lost 5 bases and the J segment 2 bases; nucleotides outside the gene matches: 5. Germline-derived CDR1 and CDR2 are KGHDR and SFDVKD. Here the CDR3 reads CATSAPGTAGNTIYF. For the CDR3, the DNA is TGTGCCACCAGTGCCCCCGGGACAGCTGGAAACACCATATATTTT.

V gene TRBV10-1 combines with J gene TRBJ2-1; the match to TRBD2 covers 8 bases. Germline CDR1 is WNHNN and CDR2 is SYGVQD (reference sequence). V lost 4 bases and J lost 6; bases outside the gene matches: 5. The CDR3 runs 14 residues. The CDR3 DNA sequence: TGCGCCAGCAGTGTCGGGAGGGCCCGCAATGAGCAGTTCTTC. Amino acid sequence: CASSVGRARNEQFF.

The table lists this clone with a count of one. The chain has TRBV20-1 and TRBJ2-1, with TRBD2 matching over 12 bases. Germline V CDR1 and CDR2: DFQATT, SNEGSKA (reference sequence). The trim removed 6 bases at V and 16 bases at J, leaving 7 bases unmatched. This CDR3 has 11 residues. CDR3 residues: CSAPLAGGQFF. In DNA, the CDR3 is TGCAGTGCCCCCCTAGCGGGAGGGCAATTCTTC.